The 15 T cell receptor beta chains presented below share a single source sample, sequenced in a study of CD8 T cells in Susac syndrome. cDNA came from around 0.54 to 1 ug RNA primed by random hexamers. TCRdb called the immunoSEQ multiplex PCR reads again in MiXCR, with one record for every CDR3 protein. The top ten clones hold 0.2% to 0.25% of a sample with about 300,000 distinct CDR3 sequences, approximately 85% of them seen once. Sequencing was done on a sample of CD8+ T cells from PBMCs. The receptors here all came from a human donor with multiple sclerosis.

The chain has TRBV4-3 and TRBJ2-2, with 8 bases that match TRBD1. V lost 0 bases, J lost 6 bases, and 0 bases stayed unmatched. This CDR3 region has 14 residues. The V gene's germline CDR1 is LGHNA and CDR2 YSLEER. The CDR3 reads CASSQEDRAGELFF. As DNA, the CDR3 is TGCGCCAGCAGCCAAGAGGACAGGGCCGGGGAGCTGTTTTTT.

The chain has TRBV28 and TRBJ2-3; 8 bases match TRBD2. CDR3 size: 14 residues. The J segment lost 6 bases and the V segment lost 4 bases, leaving 6 bases of the junction unmatched. The germline CDR1 and CDR2 sequences are MDHEN and SYDVKM. The DNA of the CDR3 is TGTGCCAGCAGTTCCAGCGGGAGAGGTGATACGCAGTATTTT. Its translation: CASSSSGRGDTQYF.

The rearrangement uses TRBV4-2 and TRBJ2-1; a weak D match, TRBD2 (6 bases). The V gene's germline CDR1 is LGHNA and CDR2 YNFKEQ. This CDR3 has 18 residues. Trimming removed 0 bases at V and 4 bases at J, with 19 bases between. CDR3 in amino acids: CASSQDSGRLAPYNEQFF. CDR3 in DNA: TGTGCCAGCAGCCAAGATTCGGGAAGGCTAGCGCCATACAATGAGCAGTTCTTC.

V gene TRBV29-1 combines with J gene TRBJ1-1, with TRBD1 matching over 7 bases. J gave up 1 base and V 8 bases, and 16 bases lay outside the gene matches. CDR3 length: 16 residues. Per germline, CDR1 SQVTM and CDR2 ANQGSEA. The DNA for the CDR3 is TGCAGCTCCTCTCCTAGACAGGGAACCGAGAACACTGAAGCTTTCTTT. Protein sequence: CSSSPRQGTENTEAFF.

The chain joins TRBV29-1 to TRBJ1-2; D unclear. V shed 5 bases and J shed 3 bases, with 4 bases lying between them. This CDR3 region has 10 residues. Germline CDR1 and CDR2: SQVTM and ANQGSEA. CDR3 nucleotides: TGCAGCGTTCATGACTATGGCTACACCTTC. Translation: CSVHDYGYTF.

This chain links TRBV24-1 with TRBJ1-1; no clear D. This CDR3 has 13 amino acids. Germline V gives CDR1 KGHDR, CDR2 SFDVKD. Trimming left V 8 bases short and J 5 bases short, with 14 bases between. The CDR3 nucleotides are TGTGCCACCACGAACAGTCGAGGGACTGAAGCTTTCTTT. Translated: CATTNSRGTEAFF.

The chain recombines TRBV21-1 with TRBJ2-3; no DNA check was done on the table's D call, TRBD2. TRBV21-1 has pseudogene status. The CDR3 has 16 residues. CDR3 coding DNA: TGTGCCAGCAGCATTCTAGCGGGAGGGAGCACAGATACGCAGTATTTT. Its protein product is CASSILAGGSTDTQYF.

The chain recombines TRBV27 with TRBJ2-3; 7 nucleotides agree with TRBD2. Germline CDR1 and CDR2: MNHEY and SMNVEV (reference sequence). The CDR3 runs to 16 residues. Germline trimming cut 2 bases from V and 3 bases from J; bases unmatched to any gene: 8. The chain's CDR3 is CASSLVRGLGTDTQYF. For the CDR3, the DNA is TGTGCCAGCAGTTTAGTGCGGGGGTTGGGAACAGATACGCAGTATTTT.

This clonotype has a single count. The J gene is TRBJ2-3, the V gene TRBV12-3 or TRBV12-4; 10 bases are shared with TRBD2. The V and J ends lost 4 bases and 4 bases, in that order; junction bases with no gene match: 14. The length of the CDR3 is 18 residues. As DNA, the CDR3 is TGTGCCAGCAGTTGGGGCGCTAGCGGGAGATTAATGGCAGATACGCAGTATTTT. This codes for CASSWGASGRLMADTQYF.

A single count supports this clonotype. This chain connects TRBV6-5 to TRBJ2-7, with D maybe TRBD1 (6 bases). With 4 bases removed from V and 2 bases from J, the gap between germline ends came to 18 bases. Germline lookup yields CDR1 MNHEY and CDR2 SVGAGI. CDR3 length equals 16 residues. In DNA, the CDR3 is TGTGCCAGCAGTTCGGTTAGTCGGGACATCCCCTACGAGCAGTACTTC. As protein: CASSSVSRDIPYEQYF.

This chain uses TRBV30 with TRBJ2-2; 9 bases are shared with TRBD2. The CDR3 runs 16 residues. Germline lookup yields CDR1 GTSNPN and CDR2 SVGIG (reference sequence). Unmatched junction bases numbered 5, after V lost 3 bases and J lost 0 bases. CDR3: CAWSQAGGTNTGELFF. CDR3 coding DNA: TGTGCCTGGAGCCAAGCGGGAGGTACGAACACCGGGGAGCTGTTTTTT.

As concerns this clonotype: A junction boundary mismatches the germline segment, possibly from a read error. This chain links TRBV9 with TRBJ2-1; 10 nucleotides line up with TRBD1. Germline V gene lookup returns CDR1 SGDLS and CDR2 YYNGEE. The CDR3 contains 12 residues. Written as DNA, the CDR3 is TGTGCCAGCAGCGCGGGGGGACAGGGGCGGCTCTTC. This encodes CASSAGGQGRLF.

The chain carries TRBV7-2 and TRBJ2-7; 9 bases agree with TRBD2. V gave up 5 bases and J gave up 2 bases; unmatched junction bases: 7. Germline CDR1 SGHTA, CDR2 FQGNSA. The CDR3 is made up of 15 amino acids. Here the CDR3 reads CASSRDSGSPYEQYF. CDR3 DNA: TGTGCCAGCAGCCGAGATAGCGGGAGCCCCTACGAGCAGTACTTC.

The rearrangement uses TRBV9 and TRBJ2-1; 8 nucleotides match TRBD2. This CDR3 is built from 17 residues. CDR1 and CDR2 (germline): SGDLS, YYNGEE. The V gene end was trimmed by 4 bases and the J gene end by 4 bases; junction bases not matched to a gene: 13. Here the CDR3 reads CASSHGGAGGIYNEQFF. CDR3 DNA sequence: TGTGCCAGCAGCCACGGCGGGGCGGGGGGCATATACAATGAGCAGTTCTTC.

A note on this clonotype: At one end, the junction sequence differs from germline, possibly due to a read error. This rearrangement joins TRBV4-3 to TRBJ2-2; no clear D. Per the germline V gene, CDR1 is LGHNA and CDR2 is YSLEER. This CDR3 is built from 13 residues. CDR3 residues: CASSQVMPGELFF. The CDR3 DNA follows: TGCGCCAGCAGTCAAGTCATGCCCGGGGAGCTGTTTTTT.